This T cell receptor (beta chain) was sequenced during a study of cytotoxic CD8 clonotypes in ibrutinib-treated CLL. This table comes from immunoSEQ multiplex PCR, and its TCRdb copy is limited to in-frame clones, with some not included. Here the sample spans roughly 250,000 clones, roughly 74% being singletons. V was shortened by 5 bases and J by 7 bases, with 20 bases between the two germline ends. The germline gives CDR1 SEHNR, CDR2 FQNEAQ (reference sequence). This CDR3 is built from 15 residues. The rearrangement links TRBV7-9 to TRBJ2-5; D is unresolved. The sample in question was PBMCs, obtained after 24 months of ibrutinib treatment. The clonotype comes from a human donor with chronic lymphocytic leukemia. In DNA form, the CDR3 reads TGTGCCAGCAGCCCGATGGACGCCGGAGTTGGGACCCAGTACTTC. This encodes CASSPMDAGVGTQYF. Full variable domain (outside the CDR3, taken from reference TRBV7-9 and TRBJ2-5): DTGVSQNPRHKITKRGQNVTFRCDPISEHNRLYWYRQTLGQGPEFLTYFQNEAQLEKSRLLSDRFSAERPKGSFSTLEIQRTEQGDSAMYLCASSPMDAGVGTQYFGPGTRLLVL.